This T cell receptor (beta chain) comes out of a study of somatic mutations in cytotoxic T cells in rheumatoid arthritis. Turning to the study itself: No treatment had yet been given when patient blood (under 34 ml EDTA) was drawn, right after diagnosis. The flow sorting of some V beta antibody-stained T-cell populations reached nearly 100% purity, and the sorted populations included V beta1+ cells sequenced for TCRB.

CDR3 length: 15 amino acids. V lost 3 bases, J lost 3 bases, and 2 bases stayed unmatched. Germline V gene sequence: CDR1 SGHTA, CDR2 FQGNSA. Study-wide findings and caveats: Clonality measured in CD8+ T cells did not differ significantly between rheumatoid arthritis patients and age-matched healthy controls.

Clones were read by immunoSEQ multiplex PCR, and TCRdb kept only the in-frame ones, dropping some. The sample has some 9,300 clones, about 90% seen once. With respect to this clone: Its specificity is unknown.

The receptor comes from a young woman with rheumatoid arthritis. V usage is TRBV7-2 and J usage is TRBJ2-1; 10 bases match TRBD2. Sequencing was performed on CD8+ T cells sorted from blood. The CDR3 sequence is CASSFLAGDYNEQFF. CDR3 DNA: TGTGCCAGCAGCTTCCTAGCGGGAGACTACAATGAGCAGTTCTTC.